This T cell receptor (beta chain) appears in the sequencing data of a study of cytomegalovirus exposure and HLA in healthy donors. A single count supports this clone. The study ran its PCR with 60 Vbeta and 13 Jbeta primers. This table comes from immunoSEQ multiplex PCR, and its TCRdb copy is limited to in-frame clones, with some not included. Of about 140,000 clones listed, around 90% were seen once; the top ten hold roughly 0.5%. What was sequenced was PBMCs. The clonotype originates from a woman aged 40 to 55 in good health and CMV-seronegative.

The CDR3 sequence is CASSLKLAGGTGELFF. CDR3 sequence (DNA): TGCGCCAGCAGCTTGAAACTAGCGGGAGGCACCGGGGAGCTGTTTTTT. The V and J genes are TRBV5-1 and TRBJ2-2; TRBD2 matches 12 bases. Trimming removed 1 base from V and 4 bases from J; junction bases left unmatched: 2. Germline V gene data show CDR1 as SGHRS and CDR2 as YFSETQ. This CDR3 is built from 16 residues.